The 25 T cell receptor beta chains given below trace back to one sample, sequenced in a study of CD8+CD57+ T cells in acquired aplastic anemia. Template material for TCR beta VDJ and CDR3 profiling consisted of genomic DNA. TCRdb ran MiXCR on the reads and lists one entry per CDR3 protein. The sample shows about 100,000 distinct CDR3 sequences, roughly 50% of them seen only once. Sequenced sample: sorted CD4+, CD8+, or CD8+CD57+ T cells (not recorded which) from PBMCs. The receptor set was obtained from a human donor in good health, serving as a control.

V gene TRBV12-3 or TRBV12-4 combines with J gene TRBJ1-6; D is possibly TRBD1 (5 bases). The germline V and J ends were trimmed by 2 bases and 6 bases, with 14 bases remaining between them. This CDR3 is 16 amino acids long. The CDR3 nucleotides read TGTGCCAGCAGTTTATCGAGTGTGGGGGGTAATTCACCCCTCCACTTT. Protein sequence: CASSLSSVGGNSPLHF.

This clonotype was detected a few times. This chain joins TRBV4-1 and TRBJ2-6, with D unresolved. Germline lookup yields CDR1 MGHRA and CDR2 YSYEKL. This CDR3 contains 18 residues. V lost 1 base, J lost 0 bases, and 13 bases lay in between. CDR3 amino acids: CASSQVGRPHSGANVLTF. CDR3 nucleotides: TGCGCCAGCAGCCAAGTTGGTAGGCCCCACTCTGGGGCCAACGTCCTGACTTTC.

This clonotype was seen many times. The V and J genes are TRBV25-1 and TRBJ2-4; possibly TRBD2 for D (7 bases). In germline, CDR1 is MGHDK, CDR2 SYGVNS. V was trimmed by 4 bases and J by 3 bases, leaving 16 bases between them. The CDR3 is 16 residues long. The CDR3 loop reads CASSGGGRGDKNIQYF. The CDR3 DNA reads as TGTGCCAGCAGTGGGGGGGGCAGGGGAGACAAAAACATTCAGTACTTC.

The V and J genes are TRBV7-2 and TRBJ1-5; no clear D. Between the trimmed V and J ends, which lost 8 bases and 6 bases, there was a span of 2 bases. Germline lookup yields CDR1 SGHTA and CDR2 FQGNSA. The CDR3 consists of 9 residues. The CDR3 DNA sequence: TGTGCCAGCGGTCAGCCCCAGCATTTT. Translated: CASGQPQHF. Looking up the rest from reference TRBV7-2 and TRBJ1-5 gives the full variable domain: GAGVSQSPSNKVTEKGKDVELRCDPISGHTALYWYRQSLGQGLEFLIYFQGNSAPDKSGLPSDRFSAERTGGSVSTLTIQRTQQEDSAVYLCASGQPQHFGDGTRLSIL.

This clonotype was seen at least ten times. The gene calls are TRBV12-3 or TRBV12-4 and TRBJ1-3; D possibly corresponds to TRBD1 (5 bases). The CDR3 covers 13 residues. Trimming left V 6 bases short and J 3 bases short, with 9 bases between. CDR3 bases: TGTGCCAGCAGCACTGACAGTGGAAACACCATATATTTT. Its translation: CASSTDSGNTIYF.

The chain links TRBV4-2 to TRBJ2-7; the match to TRBD2 covers 14 bases. J lost 1 base, V lost 5 bases, and 7 bases had no gene match. CDR1 is LGHNA and CDR2 is YNFKEQ in the germline V gene. This CDR3 is 17 amino acids long. DNA of the CDR3: TGTGCCAGCAGCGCGACTAGCGGGGGGGCCGTATCCTACGAGCAGTACTTC. Amino acid sequence: CASSATSGGAVSYEQYF.

J is TRBJ1-1 and V is TRBV10-2, with 8 positions matching TRBD1. CDR3 length: 16 amino acids. With 7 bases clipped from V and 5 bases from J, the junction kept 15 bases outside the gene matches. Germline loops: CDR1 WSHSY, CDR2 SAAADI. The CDR3 bases are TGCGCCAGCACCGGCCCGGCAGGGGGCGCGAAGACTGAAGCTTTCTTT. It yields the protein CASTGPAGGAKTEAFF.

This clonotype was detected once. V gene TRBV7-7 combines with J gene TRBJ2-7; tentatively, D is TRBD1 (6 bases). Germline-derived CDR1 and CDR2 are SSHAT and FNYEAQ (reference sequence). The CDR3 is made up of 15 amino acids. CDR3 DNA sequence: TGTGCTAGCGACGGCCGGGACAACCTCTTTCCCGAGCAGTACTTC. It encodes CASDGRDNLFPEQYF.

The table lists this clonotype with many counts. The chain is built from TRBV6-1 and TRBJ2-7; the D is unclear. CDR3 length: 11 residues. Germline V lookup: CDR1 MNHNS, CDR2 SASEGT. Trimming stripped 3 bases from V and 6 bases from J, with 6 bases between. The CDR3 spells CASSDRIEQYF. DNA of the CDR3: TGTGCCAGCAGTGATCGAATCGAGCAGTACTTC.

This clonotype was detected only a few times. The chain has TRBV6-2 or TRBV6-3 and TRBJ2-1; 8 bases fit TRBD2. V was clipped by 5 bases and J by 4 bases; unmatched bases: 7. Germline V gene lookup returns CDR1 MNHEY and CDR2 SVGEGT. This CDR3 is built from 15 residues. Written as DNA, the CDR3 is TGTGCCAGCAGTCTGGGACTAGATTATTACAATGAGCAGTTCTTC. It encodes CASSLGLDYYNEQFF.

The rearrangement links TRBV29-1 to TRBJ1-2, with 8 nucleotides matching TRBD1. Trimming removed 1 base from V and 7 bases from J; junction bases left unmatched: 5. CDR1 is SQVTM and CDR2 is ANQGSEA in the germline V gene. This CDR3 contains 13 residues. The CDR3 loop is CSVEARTGIGYTF. CDR3 DNA sequence: TGCAGCGTTGAAGCCCGGACAGGGATTGGCTACACCTTC.

Only a few counts were recorded for this clonotype. The chain uses TRBV27 and TRBJ1-2; D is unresolved. V was trimmed by 4 bases and J by 7 bases, leaving 7 bases between them. The CDR3 loop spans 11 amino acids. CDR1 is MNHEY, CDR2 SMNVEV, per germline (reference sequence). The chain's CDR3 is CASSSDGGYTF. In nucleotides, the CDR3 is TGTGCCAGCAGTTCCGACGGTGGCTACACCTTC.

There are many counts of this clonotype. J is TRBJ2-7 and V is TRBV27, with 8 positions matching TRBD2. Per germline, CDR1 MNHEY and CDR2 SMNVEV (reference sequence). The V and J ends lost 5 bases and 0 bases, in that order; junction bases with no gene match: 3. This CDR3 contains 14 residues. CDR3 region: CASSIAGPSYEQYF. The CDR3 nucleotides read TGTGCCAGCAGTATAGCGGGGCCCTCCTACGAGCAGTACTTC.

This chain uses TRBV20-1 with TRBJ2-7; D tentatively reads TRBD1 or TRBD2 (6 bases each). Germline-derived CDR1 and CDR2 are DFQATT and SNEGSKA (reference sequence). V lost 6 bases and J lost 0, with 18 bases in between. The CDR3 is 15 amino acids. CDR3 DNA: TGCAGTGCCCACCATAACGGGGGCGCCTCCTACGAGCAGTACTTC. Its protein product is CSAHHNGGASYEQYF.

The rearrangement joins TRBV29-1 to TRBJ2-2; D remains ambiguous. V was clipped by 4 bases and J by 5 bases, with 11 bases between them. This CDR3 comprises 13 residues. Germline CDR1 and CDR2: SQVTM and ANQGSEA. The CDR3 sequence is CSVARTETGELFF. CDR3 DNA: TGCAGCGTTGCCCGGACGGAAACCGGGGAGCTGTTTTTT.

A note on this clonotype: A much larger clone is a single base away; this may be a read error. Without the conserved terminal phenylalanine or tryptophan, this CDR3 likely stems from a read error. The chain combines TRBV7-9 with TRBJ1-1; tentatively, D is TRBD1 (5 bases). V was trimmed by 1 base and J by 6 bases, leaving 6 bases between them. The CDR3 spans 12 residues. CDR1 and CDR2 from the germline V gene are SEHNR and FQNEAQ (reference sequence). As DNA, the CDR3 is TGTGCCAGCAGCTTAGGGGGGGCTGAAGCTTTCATT. Its translation: CASSLGGAEAFI.

This clonotype has at least ten counts. CDR3: CASQGNTEAFF. The DNA of the CDR3 is TGTGCCAGTCAGGGGAACACTGAAGCTTTCTTT. V and J are TRBV2 and TRBJ1-1; D possibly corresponds to TRBD1 (5 bases). The length of the CDR3 is 11 residues. Between the trimmed V and J ends, which lost 9 bases and 1 base, there was a span of 6 bases. From germline, CDR1 is SNHLY and CDR2 FYNNEI.

Worth noting for this clonotype: Because the CDR3 is missing its conserved closing phenylalanine or tryptophan, this is likely a read error. J is TRBJ2-7 and V is TRBV4-3, with D hard to call. The V end lost 0 bases, the J end lost 5 bases, and 8 bases lay between the germline ends. The CDR3 runs 13 residues. Germline assignment: CDR1 LGHNA and CDR2 YSLEER. CDR3 amino acids: CASSQDNRHEQYY. In DNA, the CDR3 is TGCGCCAGCAGCCAAGATAATCGCCACGAGCAGTACTAC.

As regards this clonotype: Lacking the conserved final phenylalanine or tryptophan, this CDR3 likely reflects a read error. The chain joins TRBV6-5 to TRBJ2-7; D is perhaps TRBD2 (5 bases). The CDR3 is 13 residues long. CDR1 is MNHEY, CDR2 SVGAGI, per germline. The CDR3 nucleotides are TGTGCCAGCAGTTACGGCGGAGACTACAAGCAGTACCTC. The encoded protein is CASSYGGDYKQYL.

J is TRBJ1-4 and V is TRBV2, with D unclear. The CDR3 is made up of 11 amino acids. V was clipped by 8 bases and J by 4 bases, with 5 bases between them. The germline CDR1 and CDR2 sequences are SNHLY and FYNNEI. This chain's CDR3 is CASYGNEKLFF. In DNA, the CDR3 is TGTGCCAGCTACGGTAATGAAAAACTGTTTTTT.

This sequence joins TRBV20-1 and TRBJ2-7; D remains ambiguous. Deletions cut 2 bases from V and 0 bases from J, with 8 bases between. The germline CDR1 and CDR2 sequences are DFQATT and SNEGSKA (reference sequence). The CDR3 length is 13 residues. CDR3 in amino acids: CSARYVSSYEQYF. The CDR3 bases are TGCAGTGCTAGATACGTGAGCTCCTACGAGCAGTACTTC.

The chain uses TRBV12-3 or TRBV12-4 and TRBJ2-7; 10 bases align to TRBD1. Trimming took 5 bases from V and 3 from J; bases not matched to a gene: 7. CDR3 size: 15 residues. CDR3 in DNA: TGTGCCAGCAGTCCACCGGGACAGGGGATCTACGAGCAGTACTTC. Translating it yields CASSPPGQGIYEQYF.

This clonotype was counted ten times or more. V is TRBV2 and J is TRBJ2-2; 8 bases map to TRBD1. The CDR3 is made up of 13 amino acids. Germline V CDR1 and CDR2: SNHLY, FYNNEI. V dropped 7 bases and J dropped 8; count of bases not matched to a gene: 6. The CDR3 DNA is TGTGCCAGCATGGCAGGGGGCTCGGGGGAGCTGTTTTTT. Its translation: CASMAGGSGELFF.

The CDR3 here is CASSGLLGGYTF. The CDR3 DNA follows: TGTGCCAGCAGCGGACTCCTCGGAGGCTACACCTTC. The genes are TRBV7-9 and TRBJ1-2; D ambiguous. The CDR3 contains 12 residues. The V end lost 5 bases, the J end lost 8 bases, and 12 bases lay between the germline ends. Germline loops: CDR1 SEHNR, CDR2 FQNEAQ (reference sequence). Together with reference TRBV7-9 and TRBJ1-2, the CDR3 gives the full variable domain: DTGVSQNPRHKITKRGQNVTFRCDPISEHNRLYWYRQTLGQGPEFLTYFQNEAQLEKSRLLSDRFSAERPKGSFSTLEIQRTEQGDSAMYLCASSGLLGGYTFGSGTRLTVV.

This clonotype occurred many times. V usage is TRBV6-5 and J usage is TRBJ2-7, with 7 bases matching TRBD1. The CDR3 has 13 residues. V dropped 6 bases and J dropped 2; count of bases not matched to a gene: 4. Germline-derived CDR1 and CDR2 are MNHEY and SVGAGI. CDR3 residues: CASRGQEPYEQYF. The CDR3 bases are TGTGCCAGCAGAGGACAGGAACCCTACGAGCAGTACTTC.